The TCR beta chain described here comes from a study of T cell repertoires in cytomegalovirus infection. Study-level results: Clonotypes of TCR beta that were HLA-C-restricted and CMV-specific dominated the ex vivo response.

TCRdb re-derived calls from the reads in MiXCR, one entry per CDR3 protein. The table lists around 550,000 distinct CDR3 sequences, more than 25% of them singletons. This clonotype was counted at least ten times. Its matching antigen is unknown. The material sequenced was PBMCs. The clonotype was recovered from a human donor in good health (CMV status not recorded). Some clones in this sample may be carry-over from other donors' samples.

This CDR3 reads CASSLAPGNFGEQYV. The CDR3 bases are TGTGCCAGCAGCTTAGCGCCAGGGAACTTCGGCGAGCAGTACGTC. The chain combines TRBV7-8 with TRBJ2-7; TRBD1 is a possible D gene (5 bases). Germline CDR1 SGHVS, CDR2 FQNEAQ. The CDR3 has 15 amino acids. V was clipped by 0 bases and J by 6 bases, with 15 bases between them.